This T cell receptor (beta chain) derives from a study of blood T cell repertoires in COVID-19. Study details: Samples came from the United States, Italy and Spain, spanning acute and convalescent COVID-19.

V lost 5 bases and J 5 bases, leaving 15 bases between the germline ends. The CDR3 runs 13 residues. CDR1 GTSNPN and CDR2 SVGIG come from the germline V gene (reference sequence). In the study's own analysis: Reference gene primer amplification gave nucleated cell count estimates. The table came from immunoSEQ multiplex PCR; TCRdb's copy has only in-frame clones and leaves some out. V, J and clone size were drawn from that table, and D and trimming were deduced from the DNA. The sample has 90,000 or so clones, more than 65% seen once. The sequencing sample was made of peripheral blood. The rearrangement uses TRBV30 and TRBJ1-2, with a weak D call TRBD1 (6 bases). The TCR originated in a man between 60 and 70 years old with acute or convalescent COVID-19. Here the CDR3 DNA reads TGTGCCTGGGACGCAGGACAGAAATATGGCTACACCTTC. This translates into CAWDAGQKYGYTF.